A selection of T cell receptor beta chains follows, all from one sample in a study of T cell repertoires in cytomegalovirus infection. MiXCR was run by TCRdb on the reads, yielding one entry per CDR3 protein. The sample has some 940,000 distinct CDR3 sequences; 25% to 40% are singletons. Antigens for these TCRs are unknown. The sequenced sample was cultured CD8+ T cells from PBMCs, obtained from culture after CMV antigen stimulation. Receptors originate from a human donor in good health (CMV status not recorded). Some clones in this sample may be carry-over from other donors' samples. The CDR3 runs from the conserved cysteine through the conserved F or W. The D gene is left open where the match is weak. Clone size is stated in some rows and not others, as once, few, many or a class when expanded.

abundance	v_gene	d_gene	j_gene	CDR3nt	CDR3aa
NA	TRBV28	NA	TRBJ1-5	TGTGCCATGTATCCTGACCGAGATAGCAATCAGCCCCAGCATTTT	CAMYPDRDSNQPQHF
NA	TRBV4-3	TRBD2	TRBJ2-1	TGCGCCAGCAGCCAAGATCGGCTAGCGGGGGGTTCCTCCTACAATGAGCAGTTCTTC	CASSQDRLAGGSSYNEQFF
few	TRBV10-2	TRBD2	TRBJ2-3	TGCGCCAGCAGTGCGGCTAGCGGGGGGCGAACAGATACGCAGTATTTT	CASSAASGGRTDTQYF
NA	TRBV27	NA	TRBJ2-1	TGTGCCAGCAGTCCAGGACAGCCCTGGGGGAATGAGCAGTTCTTC	CASSPGQPWGNEQFF
few	TRBV12-3/TRBV12-4	NA	TRBJ2-1	TGTGCCAGCAGTTTGGACCGGGACGTGGAGTTCTTC	CASSLDRDVEFF
few	TRBV6-5	TRBD1	TRBJ2-5	TGTGCCAGCAGTTATGGACAGGGGCCTGAAGAGACCCAGTACTTC	CASSYGQGPEETQYF
NA	TRBV5-3	NA	TRBJ2-7	TGTGCCAGCAGCTTGTATGACGAAAACTACGAGCAGTACTTC	CASSLYDENYEQYF
few	TRBV7-9	NA	TRBJ2-1	TGTGCCAGCTCCCAACCCGGGGGCTATGAGCAGTTCTTC	CASSQPGGYEQFF
NA	TRBV5-6	NA	TRBJ2-2	TGTGCCAGCAGCTTTAGGAAGGGATCGAACACCGGGGAGCTGTTTTTT	CASSFRKGSNTGELFF
NA	TRBV5-4	NA	TRBJ2-5	TGTGCCAGCAGTCTCGGAGCCCAGATCCAAGAGACCCAGTACTTC	CASSLGAQIQETQYF
NA	TRBV7-2	NA	TRBJ1-1	TGTGCCAGCACCTACCTTAGCTCAGTGAACACTGAAGCTTTCTTT	CASTYLSSVNTEAFF
many	TRBV12-3/TRBV12-4	NA	TRBJ2-5	TGTGCCAGCAGTACCTGGCCAGGGACCCAGTACTTC	CASSTWPGTQYF
few	TRBV19	NA	TRBJ2-4	TGTGCCAGTAGTATACCGTCGTTGCTCAAGACGCGGGACATTCAGTACTTC	CASSIPSLLKTRDIQYF
NA	TRBV25-1	NA	TRBJ1-2	TGTGCCAGCAGTGGATACAGGGTCATTGGCTACACCTTC	CASSGYRVIGYTF
few	TRBV15	NA	TRBJ2-5	TGTGCCACCAGCCTTAGACCGGGACGCCTCCCGGAGACCCAGTACTTC	CATSLRPGRLPETQYF
NA	TRBV12-5	TRBD2	TRBJ2-1	TGTGCTAGTGGTTCCGATCGGGGGGGCTCCTACAATGAGCAGTTCTTC	CASGSDRGGSYNEQFF
NA	TRBV10-3	NA	TRBJ2-5	TGTGCCATCAGTGACCCTGCTCTGGACAGTAGCGAGACCCAGTACTTC	CAISDPALDSSETQYF
few	TRBV29-1	NA	TRBJ1-2	TGCAGCGCGGAGGGGGGAATCGGGATCTATGGCTACACCTTC	CSAEGGIGIYGYTF
many	TRBV19	TRBD2	TRBJ2-1	TGTGCCAGTAGCCTACCGGGACTAGCGCCGACACTCTTTTACAATGAGCAGTTCTTC	CASSLPGLAPTLFYNEQFF
NA	TRBV5-5	NA	TRBJ1-2	TGTGCCAGCAGCTACCCAGGGGAGGACTATGGCTACACCTTC	CASSYPGEDYGYTF
many	TRBV7-9	NA	TRBJ2-3	TGTGCCAGCAGCCGAGGGGTTACAGATACGCAGTATTTT	CASSRGVTDTQYF
NA	TRBV6-5	NA	TRBJ1-1	TGTGCCAGCAGACTCTCAGTGCACATGAACACTGAAGCTTTCTTT	CASRLSVHMNTEAFF
NA	TRBV6-1	TRBD2	TRBJ2-5	TGTGCCAGCAGTGACTGGCTAGCGGGGGGGCCGGGTGAGACCCAGTACTTC	CASSDWLAGGPGETQYF
NA	TRBV27	NA	TRBJ2-2	TGTGCCAGCTTTTGGGCGAACACCGGGGAGCTGTTTTTT	CASFWANTGELFF
once	TRBV19	NA	TRBJ2-1	TGTGCCAGTAGTTTGGTCGGTAGCTTGGATGAGCAGTTCTTC	CASSLVGSLDEQFF
NA	TRBV7-8	NA	TRBJ2-1	TGTGCCAGCGGGGACTGGCTAGGGGAGCAGTTCTTC	CASGDWLGEQFF
NA	TRBV7-9	TRBD2	TRBJ2-3	TGTGCCAGCAGCTTACCTAGCGGGGAGGCCTCAGATACGCAGTATTTT	CASSLPSGEASDTQYF
NA	TRBV5-4	TRBD1	TRBJ2-7	TGTGCCAGCAGCTCGACCGAGGGACAGGGGTCTATCTACGAGCAGTACTTC	CASSSTEGQGSIYEQYF
NA	TRBV6-8	NA	TRBJ1-1	TGTGCCAGCGCATCTTGGAGGGGGGCAGACACTGAAGCTTTCTTT	CASASWRGADTEAFF
few	TRBV13	NA	TRBJ1-1	TGTGCCAGCAGCTTAAAATATCTCCCGAACACTGAAGCTTTCTTT	CASSLKYLPNTEAFF
few	TRBV6-6	NA	TRBJ1-6	TGTGCCAGCAGTCGGCCGGGGGGTAATTCACCCCTCCACTTT	CASSRPGGNSPLHF
NA	TRBV20-1	TRBD2	TRBJ2-2	TGCAGTGCTAGATCGCTAGCGGGGGGTAACGGGGAGCTGTTTTTT	CSARSLAGGNGELFF
few	TRBV6-5	NA	TRBJ1-5	TGTGCCAGCAGGTCAAGGGGGGCTTCTCAGCCCCAGCATTTT	CASRSRGASQPQHF
few	TRBV4-1	NA	TRBJ1-1	TGTGCCAGCAGCCAAGGGGATGGCGGTAAACACACTGAAGCTTTCTTT	CASSQGDGGKHTEAFF
NA	TRBV29-1	TRBD1	TRBJ2-2	TGCAGCGCCGGACAGGAGAACACCGGGGAGCTGTTTTTT	CSAGQENTGELFF
NA	TRBV7-9	TRBD1	TRBJ1-1	TGTGCCAGCAGCACGGACAGGGGGCGGAACACTGAAGCTTTCTTT	CASSTDRGRNTEAFF
NA	TRBV7-6	TRBD1	TRBJ1-2	TGTGCCAGCAGCTTCCCACTCCGGGACAGGGGAGCAGATTATGGCTACACCTTC	CASSFPLRDRGADYGYTF
NA	TRBV7-6	TRBD1	TRBJ1-2	TGTGCCAGCAACCGCATTCCTCGGGACAGGGGGCCGTGCCCCTATGGCTACACCTTC	CASNRIPRDRGPCPYGYTF
NA	TRBV4-1	NA	TRBJ1-1	TGCGCCAGCAGCCAAAAAAGAGGTGCCTTCGAGGCTTTCTTT	CASSQKRGAFEAFF
few	TRBV27	NA	TRBJ1-4	TGTGCCAGCAGTATACAGGGATTGGCGGGAAAACTGTTTTTT	CASSIQGLAGKLFF
few	TRBV6-5	NA	TRBJ1-1	TGTGCCAGCAGTTACTCGACTTACCGTGAGGCTTTCTTT	CASSYSTYREAFF
many	TRBV7-2	NA	TRBJ2-3	TGTGCCAGCAGCTCGGATGGCACAGATACGCAGTATTTT	CASSSDGTDTQYF
NA	TRBV24-1	NA	TRBJ2-3	TGTGCCACCAGTGACCCAAGCAAAAGCACAGATACGCAGTATTTT	CATSDPSKSTDTQYF
NA	TRBV7-6	TRBD1	TRBJ1-4	TGTGCCAGCAGCTTCGACAGGGTCGGGGAAAAACTGTTTTTT	CASSFDRVGEKLFF
NA	TRBV11-2	TRBD1	TRBJ2-1	TGTGCCAGCAGCTTAGACAGGGGGACCTCTCATGAGCAGTTCTTC	CASSLDRGTSHEQFF
many	TRBV29-1	TRBD1	TRBJ2-5	TGCAGCGCCCGGACAGGTGTCAGGGGAGAGACCCAGTACTTC	CSARTGVRGETQYF
few	TRBV20-1	TRBD2	TRBJ2-5	TGCAGTGCTACGGAGGGGACTAGCGGGGAACCTCAGGCCCAGTACTTC	CSATEGTSGEPQAQYF
NA	TRBV5-4	TRBD2	TRBJ2-1	TGTGCCAGCAGCTCCCTCGGGGCCGGTGGGGGGGATGAGCAGTTCTTC	CASSSLGAGGGDEQFF
NA	TRBV5-1	TRBD1	TRBJ1-2	TGCGCCAGCAGCTCCAACCCGGGACAGGGGAAGGTTGTGTATGGCTACACCTTC	CASSSNPGQGKVVYGYTF
NA	TRBV7-6	TRBD1	TRBJ2-6	TGTGCCAGCAGCTTAGCGACAGGGGCCGGGGCCAACGTCCTGACTTTC	CASSLATGAGANVLTF
few	TRBV27	NA	TRBJ1-2	TGTGCCAGCAGTTGGGGCCAGGGGCTTAACTATGGCTACACCTTC	CASSWGQGLNYGYTF
few	TRBV7-6	NA	TRBJ2-2	TGTGCCAGCAGCGACCCCTTGGCCGGGGAGCTGTTTTTT	CASSDPLAGELFF
NA	TRBV19	NA	TRBJ1-6	TGTGCCAGTAGTATCGGGACACCTTCACCCCTCCACTTT	CASSIGTPSPLHF
NA	TRBV27	NA	TRBJ2-1	TGTGTCAGCAGTTTATCAGGGGAGAATGAGCAGTTCTTC	CVSSLSGENEQFF
many	TRBV4-2	TRBD2	TRBJ2-5	TGTGCCAGCAGCCAAGCCGAATATCTAGCGGGGGAGGAGACCCAGTACTTC	CASSQAEYLAGEETQYF